The rows below give T cell receptor beta chains drawn from one sample of a study of blood T cell repertoires in COVID-19. The assay was immunoSEQ multiplex PCR, and TCRdb's table has in-frame clones only and misses some. The sample includes around 69,000 clones, roughly 80% seen only once; the top ten take 1.8%. The specimen was peripheral blood. The receptor set was obtained from a woman aged 60-75 years with acute or convalescent COVID-19. The CDR3 runs from the conserved cysteine through the conserved F or W.

v_call	j_call	cdr3_aa
TRBV30	TRBJ2-4	CAWGGVAKNIQYF
TRBV7-2	TRBJ2-3	CASSFAQLARSTDTQYF
TRBV7-9	TRBJ1-1	CASSPLGQRNTEAFF
TRBV5-4	TRBJ2-1	CASSLIGGSYNEQFF
TRBV4-1	TRBJ1-1	CASSYSLLGHMNTEAFF
TRBV19	TRBJ1-1	CASKGTANTEAFF
TRBV11-2	TRBJ1-2	CASSHRDKLDGYTF
TRBV7-2	TRBJ2-1	CASSHGLGRHNEQFF
TRBV28	TRBJ2-7	CASRTTSGGPYEQYF
TRBV5-1	TRBJ2-1	CASSSGVRNEQFF
TRBV5-6	TRBJ1-2	CASSFWGRSYGYTF
TRBV6-5	TRBJ2-3	CASSTATDTQYF
TRBV5-4	TRBJ1-2	CASSSQGNGYTF
TRBV11-1	TRBJ2-1	CASSLLSGDSGNEQFF
TRBV27	TRBJ1-2	CASSKTGSQYGYTF
TRBV7-2	TRBJ2-7	CASSYSGNPSYEQYF
TRBV27	TRBJ1-2	CASSSRQGLNYGYTF
TRBV6-5	TRBJ1-2	CASSPGTTNDYGYTF
TRBV7-2	TRBJ2-2	CASSLVVGGAGGELFF
TRBV9	TRBJ2-3	CASSSSLALNTDTQYF
TRBV11-3	TRBJ2-3	CASSLGQGPTDTQYF
TRBV6-1	TRBJ1-4	CASSEPEFGGNEKLFF
TRBV5-1	TRBJ2-3	CASSFGSSDTQYF
TRBV6-5	TRBJ1-1	CASSPDRRRTEAFF